A selection of T cell receptor beta chains follows, all from one sample in a study of blood T cell repertoires in COVID-19. The table came from immunoSEQ multiplex PCR; TCRdb's copy has only in-frame clones and leaves some out. In the table there are some 300,000 clones, about 87% of which are singletons. Sequencing input: peripheral blood. The receptors come from a man in his 70s with acute or convalescent COVID-19. The CDR3 runs from the conserved cysteine through the conserved F or W. D genes are given only for firm matches. The size field is filled for only some rows; it gives once, few, many or a size class.

size: -
D: -
J: TRBJ1-1
V: TRBV6-5
CDR3: CASSYRRSTEAFF
DNA: TGTGCCAGCAGTTATCGGAGGAGCACTGAAGCTTTCTTT

size: -
D: -
J: TRBJ2-1
V: TRBV6-6
CDR3: CASSSAAEGNEQFF
DNA: TGTGCCAGCAGTTCCGCCGCTGAGGGCAATGAGCAGTTCTTC

size: -
D: -
J: TRBJ1-3
V: TRBV4-3
CDR3: CASSQDRWRSTIYF
DNA: TGCGCCAGCAGCCAAGATCGTTGGAGAAGCACCATATATTTT

size: once
D: -
J: TRBJ2-5
V: TRBV29-1
CDR3: CSVEGARGETQYF
DNA: TGCAGCGTTGAAGGGGCGCGGGGAGAGACCCAGTACTTC

size: -
D: TRBD1
J: TRBJ1-5
V: TRBV19
CDR3: CASSPQTGVNQPQHF
DNA: TGTGCCAGTAGTCCGCAGACAGGGGTGAATCAGCCCCAGCATTTT

size: -
D: -
J: TRBJ1-1
V: TRBV7-2
CDR3: CASSSREGTEAFF
DNA: TGTGCCAGCAGTTCCAGGGAGGGGACTGAAGCTTTCTTT

size: -
D: -
J: TRBJ2-7
V: TRBV27
CDR3: CASRPPGRVARDEQYF
DNA: TGTGCCAGCAGGCCCCCAGGCAGGGTAGCACGAGACGAGCAGTACTTC

size: -
D: TRBD2
J: TRBJ2-1
V: TRBV11-3
CDR3: CASSLRAGGIYNEQFF
DNA: TGTGCCAGCAGCTTAAGGGCGGGAGGGATTTACAATGAGCAGTTCTTC

size: -
D: -
J: TRBJ1-1
V: TRBV7-9
CDR3: CASSPQWEAFF
DNA: TGTGCCAGCAGCCCGCAGTGGGAAGCTTTCTTT

size: -
D: TRBD1
J: TRBJ1-2
V: TRBV19
CDR3: CASSIWGQINYGYTF
DNA: TGTGCCAGTAGTATTTGGGGACAGATTAACTATGGCTACACCTTC

size: -
D: -
J: TRBJ2-1
V: TRBV2
CDR3: CASSEGRDSNEQFF
DNA: TGTGCCAGCAGTGAGGGGCGGGATAGCAATGAGCAGTTCTTC

size: -
D: TRBD2
J: TRBJ2-3
V: TRBV4-2
CDR3: CASSQAASGGIDTQYF
DNA: TGTGCCAGCAGCCAAGCGGCTAGCGGGGGAATAGATACGCAGTATTTT

size: -
D: TRBD2
J: TRBJ2-7
V: TRBV6-2/TRBV6-3
CDR3: CASSNRLAGEYEQYF
DNA: TGTGCCAGCAGTAACCGACTAGCGGGGGAGTACGAGCAGTACTTC

size: -
D: -
J: TRBJ2-7
V: TRBV5-5
CDR3: CASSLAARTYEQYF
DNA: TGTGCCAGCAGCTTGGCGGCCAGGACCTACGAGCAGTACTTC

size: few
D: -
J: TRBJ2-7
V: TRBV28
CDR3: CASSFPDSNYEQYF
DNA: TGTGCCAGCAGTTTCCCGGACTCTAACTACGAGCAGTACTTC

size: once
D: TRBD1
J: TRBJ2-5
V: TRBV18
CDR3: CASSPGTGQETQYF
DNA: TGTGCCAGCTCACCAGGGACAGGACAAGAGACCCAGTACTTC

size: -
D: -
J: TRBJ1-4
V: TRBV20-1
CDR3: CSASTVNEKLFF
DNA: TGCAGTGCTAGTACAGTAAATGAAAAACTGTTTTTT

size: few
D: -
J: TRBJ1-3
V: TRBV10-3
CDR3: CAIRPSSGNTIYF
DNA: TGTGCCATCCGTCCGAGCTCTGGAAACACCATATATTTT

size: -
D: TRBD2
J: TRBJ2-3
V: TRBV10-1
CDR3: CAPKGLGEDTQYF
DNA: TGCGCCCCCAAGGGACTAGGGGAGGATACGCAGTATTTT

size: -
D: -
J: TRBJ2-6
V: TRBV11-2
CDR3: CASESGLSGANVLTF
DNA: TGTGCCAGCGAGAGCGGACTCTCTGGGGCCAACGTCCTGACTTTC

size: -
D: TRBD2
J: TRBJ2-1
V: TRBV10-3
CDR3: CAISESLAGGNEQFF
DNA: TGTGCCATCAGTGAGTCGCTAGCGGGGGGCAATGAGCAGTTCTTC

size: -
D: -
J: TRBJ1-3
V: TRBV4-3
CDR3: CASSQDSGWGNTIYF
DNA: TGCGCCAGCAGCCAAGATAGCGGGTGGGGAAACACCATATATTTT

size: -
D: -
J: TRBJ1-5
V: TRBV11-2
CDR3: CASSLEVNQPQHF
DNA: TGTGCCAGCAGCTTGGAGGTCAATCAGCCCCAGCATTTT

size: few
D: TRBD1
J: TRBJ1-3
V: TRBV7-2
CDR3: CASSRGTASGNTIYF
DNA: TGTGCCAGCAGCCGGGGGACAGCCTCTGGAAACACCATATATTTT

size: -
D: -
J: TRBJ2-7
V: TRBV27
CDR3: CASSLGWEDEQYF
DNA: TGTGCCAGCAGTTTAGGCTGGGAGGACGAGCAGTACTTC

size: -
D: -
J: TRBJ1-3
V: TRBV5-4
CDR3: CASSYGQNSGNTIYF
DNA: TGTGCCAGCAGCTACGGACAGAACTCTGGAAACACCATATATTTT

size: -
D: -
J: TRBJ1-6
V: TRBV27
CDR3: CASSPDPTGYNSPLHF
DNA: TGTGCCAGCAGTCCAGACCCGACGGGGTATAATTCACCCCTCCACTTT

size: -
D: -
J: TRBJ2-2
V: TRBV12-3/TRBV12-4
CDR3: CASSFVGELFF
DNA: TGTGCCAGCAGTTTCGTCGGGGAGCTGTTTTTT

size: -
D: TRBD1
J: TRBJ1-1
V: TRBV7-2
CDR3: CASSLGGQGLRTEAFF
DNA: TGTGCCAGCAGCTTAGGCGGACAGGGATTAAGAACTGAAGCTTTCTTT

size: once
D: -
J: TRBJ2-1
V: TRBV20-1
CDR3: CSARRDNEQFF
DNA: TGCAGTGCTAGAAGAGACAATGAGCAGTTCTTC

size: -
D: TRBD1
J: TRBJ1-2
V: TRBV7-9
CDR3: CASSLNKAGTAYGYTF
DNA: TGTGCCAGCAGCTTAAATAAAGCCGGGACAGCATATGGCTACACCTTC

size: -
D: -
J: TRBJ1-2
V: TRBV5-6
CDR3: CASSLQVFYGYTF
DNA: TGTGCCAGCAGCTTACAGGTTTTTTATGGCTACACCTTC

size: once
D: -
J: TRBJ1-5
V: TRBV4-2
CDR3: CASSQTGNSNQPQHF
DNA: TGTGCCAGCAGCCAGACAGGAAATAGCAATCAGCCCCAGCATTTT

size: -
D: TRBD2
J: TRBJ2-5
V: TRBV15
CDR3: CATSREWGSAGGQETQYF
DNA: TGTGCCACCAGCAGAGAATGGGGGTCGGCGGGAGGGCAAGAGACCCAGTACTTC

size: -
D: -
J: TRBJ1-3
V: TRBV29-1
CDR3: CSVRFSGNTIYF
DNA: TGCAGCGTGCGTTTCTCTGGAAACACCATATATTTT

size: -
D: -
J: TRBJ1-1
V: TRBV28
CDR3: CASSVQGMNTEAFF
DNA: TGTGCCAGCAGTGTACAGGGCATGAACACTGAAGCTTTCTTT

size: -
D: -
J: TRBJ2-7
V: TRBV6-2/TRBV6-3
CDR3: CASSPGNSAYEQYF
DNA: TGTGCCAGCAGTCCAGGTAACTCAGCCTACGAGCAGTACTTC

size: -
D: TRBD1
J: TRBJ2-1
V: TRBV7-2
CDR3: CASSSHTGVRNEQFF
DNA: TGTGCCAGCAGCTCCCATACAGGGGTTAGAAATGAGCAGTTCTTC

size: once
D: -
J: TRBJ2-3
V: TRBV25-1
CDR3: CASSDLQNPYTDTQYF
DNA: TGTGCCAGCAGTGACCTGCAGAACCCTTACACAGATACGCAGTATTTT

size: few
D: TRBD1
J: TRBJ1-5
V: TRBV5-1
CDR3: CASSPTGGPDQPQHF
DNA: TGCGCCAGCAGCCCGACAGGGGGCCCAGATCAGCCCCAGCATTTT

size: -
D: TRBD1
J: TRBJ2-4
V: TRBV6-1
CDR3: CASSEPSSGGKNIQYF
DNA: TGTGCCAGCAGTGAACCGAGTTCAGGGGGCAAAAACATTCAGTACTTC

size: once
D: -
J: TRBJ1-1
V: TRBV24-1
CDR3: CATSSVMNTEAFF
DNA: TGTGCCACCAGTTCGGTGATGAACACTGAAGCTTTCTTT

size: -
D: TRBD2
J: TRBJ2-1
V: TRBV19
CDR3: CASSSGSGGNEQFF
DNA: TGTGCCAGTAGTAGCGGGAGTGGAGGTAATGAGCAGTTCTTC

size: -
D: TRBD1
J: TRBJ2-1
V: TRBV28
CDR3: CASSGRTGVYNEQFF
DNA: TGTGCCAGCAGTGGTAGGACAGGGGTCTACAATGAGCAGTTCTTC

size: -
D: TRBD1
J: TRBJ2-5
V: TRBV6-5
CDR3: CASSYGGQGGETQYF
DNA: TGTGCCAGCAGTTACGGGGGACAGGGGGGCGAGACCCAGTACTTC

size: -
D: TRBD1
J: TRBJ1-5
V: TRBV9
CDR3: CASSETGGNQPQHF
DNA: TGTGCCAGCAGCGAGACAGGGGGCAATCAGCCCCAGCATTTT

size: -
D: TRBD1
J: TRBJ2-7
V: TRBV6-6
CDR3: CASIGTGRVEQYF
DNA: TGTGCCAGCATTGGGACAGGACGGGTGGAGCAGTACTTC

size: -
D: -
J: TRBJ2-7
V: TRBV5-1
CDR3: CASSLERRGSYEQYF
DNA: TGCGCCAGCAGCTTGGAGCGTAGGGGCTCCTACGAGCAGTACTTC

size: -
D: TRBD2
J: TRBJ2-3
V: TRBV27
CDR3: CASSWGLAGGADTQYF
DNA: TGTGCCAGCAGTTGGGGACTAGCGGGAGGAGCAGATACGCAGTATTTT

size: once
D: -
J: TRBJ2-2
V: TRBV4-3
CDR3: CASSQDPRTDTGELFF
DNA: TGCGCCAGCAGCCAAGATCCCCGGACAGACACCGGGGAGCTGTTTTTT

size: -
D: TRBD2
J: TRBJ2-1
V: TRBV27
CDR3: CASRFSGGYNEQFF
DNA: TGTGCCAGCAGATTTAGCGGGGGCTACAATGAGCAGTTCTTC

size: -
D: -
J: TRBJ1-1
V: TRBV5-6
CDR3: CASSFRRIPSYNTEAFF
DNA: TGTGCCAGCAGCTTTCGCAGGATACCTAGCTATAACACTGAAGCTTTCTTT

size: -
D: -
J: TRBJ1-1
V: TRBV3-1/TRBV3-2
CDR3: CASSQEARGTEAFF
DNA: TGTGCCAGCAGCCAAGAGGCCAGGGGAACTGAAGCTTTCTTT

size: -
D: -
J: TRBJ2-3
V: TRBV28
CDR3: CASSELGRTDTQYF
DNA: TGTGCCAGCAGTGAACTAGGTCGAACAGATACGCAGTATTTT